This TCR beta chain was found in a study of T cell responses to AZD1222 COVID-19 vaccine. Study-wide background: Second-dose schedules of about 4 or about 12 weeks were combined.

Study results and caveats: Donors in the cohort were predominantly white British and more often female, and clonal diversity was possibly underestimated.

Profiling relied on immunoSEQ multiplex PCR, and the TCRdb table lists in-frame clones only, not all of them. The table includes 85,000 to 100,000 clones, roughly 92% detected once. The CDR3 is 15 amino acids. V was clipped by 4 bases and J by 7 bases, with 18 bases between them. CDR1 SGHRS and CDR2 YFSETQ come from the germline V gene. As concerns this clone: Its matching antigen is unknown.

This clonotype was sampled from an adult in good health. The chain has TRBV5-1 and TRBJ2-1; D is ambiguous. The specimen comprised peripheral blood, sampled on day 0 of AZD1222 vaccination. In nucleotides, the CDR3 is TGCGCCAGCAGCGCTAGTAACGCGGTATGGAATGAGCAGTTCTTC. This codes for CASSASNAVWNEQFF.